This T cell receptor (beta chain) was identified during a study of shared clonotypes between healthy human individuals. Study background: CD4 naive and memory got three plates each, CD8 naive two, CD8 memory one.

About this clone: Its antigen is as yet unknown.

CDR1 SNHLY and CDR2 FYNNEI come from the germline V gene. This CDR3 region has 13 residues. V dropped 6 bases and J dropped 9; count of bases not matched to a gene: 8. The protocol was immunoSEQ multiplex PCR, while the TCRdb copy is restricted to in-frame clones and leaves out a portion. Among some 2,100,000 clones, around 95% were seen once, and the ten largest hold approximately 0.13%. Study-level points and caveats: The generation probabilities recorded for non-shared clonotypes fell below those of clonotypes shared by all four donors.

The chain joins TRBV2 to TRBJ2-1; 7 bases match TRBD1. The clonotype was recovered from a man aged 18-30 years in good health. The sample taken for sequencing was naive CD4+ T cells sorted from blood. Subset: CD45RA+ positively selected. CDR3 protein: CASRLTGTSEQFF. CDR3 in DNA: TGTGCCAGCAGACTGACAGGGACCTCTGAGCAGTTCTTC.